These 11 T cell receptor beta chains share one sample of origin, sequenced in a study of blood T cell repertoires in COVID-19. Here immunoSEQ multiplex PCR was the method, and the copy in TCRdb shows in-frame clones only, minus some. The sample carries about 100,000 clones, more than 85% recorded once. The specimen sequenced was peripheral blood. The receptor set was obtained from a man aged 45-65 years with active COVID-19.

The V and J genes are TRBV9 and TRBJ1-4; TRBD1 matches 7 bases. The CDR3 covers 15 residues. J lost 4 bases, V lost 3 bases, and 6 bases had no gene match. The germline V gene encodes CDR1 SGDLS and CDR2 YYNGEE. The CDR3 loop reads CASSAMGQYNEKLFF. The CDR3 bases are TGTGCCAGCAGCGCAATGGGACAGTATAATGAAAAACTGTTTTTT.

The chain recombines TRBV6-2 or TRBV6-3 with TRBJ2-1; D is ambiguous. The CDR3 runs to 18 residues. Germline CDR1 reads MNHEY; CDR2 reads SVGEGT. V was cut by 1 base and J by 5 bases, with 21 bases left in between. CDR3 in amino acids: CASSYLAETQNIDNEQFF. CDR3 DNA sequence: TGTGCCAGCAGTTACTTGGCGGAAACCCAGAATATAGACAATGAGCAGTTCTTC.

In its sample, this clone was seen a few times. J is TRBJ2-2 and V is TRBV9, with D possibly being TRBD2 (5 bases). Deletions cut 0 bases from V and 0 bases from J, with 9 bases between. This CDR3 comprises 16 residues. CDR1 and CDR2 from the germline V gene are SGDLS and YYNGEE. CDR3 loop: CASSVGAGANTGELFF. The CDR3 nucleotides are TGTGCCAGCAGCGTAGGGGCCGGGGCGAACACCGGGGAGCTGTTTTTT.

The gene calls are TRBV12-3 or TRBV12-4 and TRBJ2-7; D is unresolved. The CDR3 has 13 residues. V was cut by 3 bases and J by 5 bases, with 11 bases left in between. The CDR3 sequence: CASSFQASNEQYF. CDR3 in DNA: TGTGCCAGCAGTTTTCAAGCGAGCAACGAGCAGTACTTC.

The CDR3 nucleotides are TGTGCCAGCTCACTTAACCGGGACAGGGCTAACTATGGCTACACCTTC. Its protein is CASSLNRDRANYGYTF. The V gene is TRBV18, the J gene TRBJ1-2; 9 bases map to TRBD1. This CDR3 has 16 residues. CDR1 and CDR2 (germline): KGHSH, LQKENI. V shed 4 bases and J 0 bases; nucleotides not matched to a gene: 6.

V is TRBV2 and J is TRBJ1-5; D is perhaps TRBD1 (5 bases). V dropped 7 bases and J dropped 7 bases, with 14 bases sitting between them. This CDR3 region has 13 residues. The germline CDR1 and CDR2 sequences are SNHLY and FYNNEI. CDR3 coding DNA: TGTGCCAGCACCGGGGGGTCGAGGCAGCCCCAGCATTTT. Encoded protein: CASTGGSRQPQHF.

This rearrangement joins TRBV6-6 to TRBJ2-2, with 10 bases lining up with TRBD1. The germline gives CDR1 MNHNY, CDR2 SVGAGI (reference sequence). Unmatched junction bases numbered 2, after V lost 6 bases and J lost 4 bases. The CDR3 totals 14 residues. Written as DNA, the CDR3 is TGTGCCAGCAGGGGGACAGGGGTCACCGGGGAGCTGTTTTTT. Protein: CASRGTGVTGELFF.

The genes are TRBV2 and TRBJ1-1; D might be TRBD1 (5 bases). Germline V CDR1 and CDR2: SNHLY, FYNNEI. Trimming removed 1 base at V and 1 base at J, with 10 bases between. The CDR3 consists of 15 residues. CDR3 in DNA: TGTGCCAGCAGTGAAGATGGCGGGACGAACACTGAAGCTTTCTTT. Residues: CASSEDGGTNTEAFF. Based on the CDR3 plus reference TRBV2 and TRBJ1-1, the full variable domain is EPEVTQTPSHQVTQMGQEVILRCVPISNHLYFYWYRQILGQKVEFLVSFYNNEISEKSEIFDDQFSVERPDGSNFTLKIRSTKLEDSAMYFCASSEDGGTNTEAFFGQGTRLTVV.

The V call is TRBV24-1, the J call TRBJ2-2; 11 bases align to TRBD1. The V and J ends lost 3 bases and 2 bases, in that order; junction bases with no gene match: 4. The length of the CDR3 is 17 residues. Per the germline V gene, CDR1 is KGHDR and CDR2 is SFDVKD. The CDR3 DNA follows: TGTGCCACCAGTGATCCAGGGACAGGGGGAAACACCGGGGAGCTGTTTTTT. Amino acids: CATSDPGTGGNTGELFF.

This chain connects TRBV30 to TRBJ2-1, with 11 bases lining up with TRBD1. CDR1 and CDR2 from the germline V gene are GTSNPN and SVGIG (reference sequence). The CDR3 is 14 residues long. Trimming at V came to 4 bases and at J to 7 bases, leaving 6 bases not matched to a gene. The chain's CDR3 is CAWTQGQGGNEQFF. CDR3 DNA: TGTGCCTGGACACAGGGACAGGGGGGGAATGAGCAGTTCTTC.

This clone was picked up one time. The chain joins TRBV3-1 (or the pseudogene TRBV3-2) to TRBJ2-5; 12 nucleotides match TRBD2. This CDR3 is 16 amino acids long. V trimming: 2 bases; J trimming: 5 bases; junction bases outside the gene matches: 6. Germline V gene lookup returns CDR1 LGHDT and CDR2 YNNKEL (reference sequence). The CDR3: CASSQNLLAGGETQYF. The CDR3 DNA sequence: TGTGCCAGCAGCCAAAACCTACTAGCGGGGGGTGAGACCCAGTACTTC.